The 10 T cell receptor beta chains below all came from one sample that was sequenced in a study of T-cell memory formation after mild COVID-19. TCRdb passed the 5' RACE reads through MiXCR, listing each CDR3 protein once. The sample has around 370,000 distinct CDR3 sequences, 20% to 25% seen once; the top ten hold under 15%. The sample comprised PBMCs or a T cell subset sorted from them (not recorded which). These receptors originate from an adult woman who had mild COVID-19 (a few samples of this study predate the infection). Cell type and time point are not known.

This chain links TRBV20-1 with TRBJ2-3; a weak D match, TRBD2 (5 bases). V was shortened by 0 bases and J by 2 bases, with 12 bases between the two germline ends. Germline lookup yields CDR1 DFQATT and CDR2 SNEGSKA (reference sequence). The CDR3 contains 15 residues. The CDR3 coding sequence is TGCAGTGCTAGAGATCCGGCCGGGGTCACAGATACGCAGTATTTT. Translation gives CSARDPAGVTDTQYF.

The V gene is TRBV24-1, the J gene TRBJ2-2; no reliable D call. V lost 5 bases and J 3 bases, leaving 6 bases between the germline ends. From germline, CDR1 is KGHDR and CDR2 SFDVKD. There are 13 residues in the CDR3. The CDR3 nucleotides read TGTGCCACCAGTGGAGGCGACACCGGGGAGCTGTTTTTT. This sequence encodes CATSGGDTGELFF.

This clonotype came up a few times. The chain carries TRBV4-1 and TRBJ2-5; the D is unclear. There are 14 residues in the CDR3. CDR1 is MGHRA and CDR2 is YSYEKL in the germline V gene. V lost 1 base to trimming and J lost 4 bases, with 10 bases between them. The CDR3 region is CASSQVSGGETQYF. CDR3 in DNA: TGCGCCAGCAGCCAAGTATCCGGTGGAGAGACCCAGTACTTC.

The chain has TRBV4-1 and TRBJ2-5, with TRBD2 matching over 10 bases. Looked up from germline, CDR1 is MGHRA and CDR2 is YSYEKL. Trimming cost V 2 bases and J 4 bases; bases outside gene matches: 10. This CDR3 contains 17 residues. The CDR3 is CASSQLGLANLGETQYF. In DNA form, the CDR3 reads TGCGCCAGCAGCCAACTGGGACTAGCGAACCTGGGAGAGACCCAGTACTTC.

V usage is TRBV4-2 and J usage is TRBJ1-5, with no clear D. From germline, CDR1 is LGHNA and CDR2 YNFKEQ. This CDR3 comprises 14 residues. V was clipped by 0 bases and J by 6 bases, with 9 bases between them. The chain's CDR3 is CASSQEEGTQPQHF. The DNA of the CDR3 is TGTGCCAGCAGCCAAGAGGAGGGAACTCAGCCCCAGCATTTT.

The CDR3 here is CASSSSFNTGELFF. CDR3 DNA sequence: TGTGCCAGCAGCTCTAGCTTTAACACCGGGGAGCTGTTTTTT. The gene calls are TRBV11-2 and TRBJ2-2, with D tentatively TRBD2 (5 bases). Per germline, CDR1 SGHAT and CDR2 FQNNGV. This CDR3 spans 14 amino acids. The ends were cut back, 4 bases at V and 2 bases at J, with 8 bases in the middle.

As DNA, the CDR3 is TGCAGCGTTGAAGAGGGGGGGCCCCCCTACGAGCAGTACTTC. This codes for CSVEEGGPPYEQYF. This chain links TRBV29-1 with TRBJ2-7, with D tentatively TRBD2 (7 bases). Germline CDR1 and CDR2: SQVTM and ANQGSEA. CDR3 length: 14 amino acids. Trimming cost V 0 bases and J 2 bases, with 11 bases left between them.

This CDR3 reads CSAREYLAGAAYEQYF. CDR3 DNA: TGCAGTGCTAGAGAGTACCTAGCGGGAGCCGCCTACGAGCAGTACTTC. The genes are TRBV20-1 and TRBJ2-7; 10 bases match TRBD2. There are 16 residues in the CDR3. Germline assignment: CDR1 DFQATT and CDR2 SNEGSKA (reference sequence). With V trimmed by 0 bases and J by 2 bases, 7 bases remained unmatched.

The J gene is TRBJ1-6, the V gene TRBV19; D is ambiguous. V dropped 8 bases and J dropped 0 bases, with 8 bases sitting between them. The CDR3 spans 14 residues. CDR1 is LNHDA and CDR2 is SQIVND in the germline V gene (reference sequence). The CDR3, as DNA: TGTGCCAGTGGTTATAGCTCCTATAATTCACCCCTCCACTTT. It translates to CASGYSSYNSPLHF.

Here the CDR3 DNA reads TGTGCCAGCAGCGAGACTAGCAGGAGGACTCAGGGGCAGTATTTT. Its translation: CASSETSRRTQGQYF. The chain joins TRBV4-2 to TRBJ2-3, with 7 nucleotides matching TRBD2. Losses at the gene ends were 5 bases for V and 11 bases for J; bases not matched to a gene: 16. This CDR3 has 15 residues. Germline CDR1 reads LGHNA; CDR2 reads YNFKEQ.